This TCR beta chain was identified during a study of T-cell memory formation after mild COVID-19. CDR1 and CDR2 (germline): LGHNA, YSLEER. V was clipped by 1 base and J by 2 bases, with 9 bases between them. This CDR3 contains 16 residues. TCRdb re-called the 5' RACE reads through MiXCR, storing one row per CDR3 protein. This sample has fewer than 60,000 distinct CDR3 sequences; 12% occur once, and the top ten carry approximately 24%. This sequence originates from a man in his late teens or twenties who had mild COVID-19 (a few samples of this study predate the infection). Cell type and time point are not known. The rearrangement uses TRBV4-3 and TRBJ2-6; D uncertain. The sample consisted of PBMCs or a T cell subset sorted from them (not recorded which). The CDR3, as DNA: TGCGCCAGCAGCCAAGCGTTGGAAGCTGGGGCCAACGTCCTGACTTTC. Translation gives CASSQALEAGANVLTF.